The 18 T cell receptor beta chains below come from one sample, sequenced in a study of PD-L1 blockade in urothelial cancer. TCRdb's copy holds only in-frame clones and misses some; the assay was immunoSEQ multiplex PCR. The sample lists about 130,000 clones, roughly 80% seen once, with 3.2% in the top ten. Sample time point: pretreatment peripheral blood. This material consisted of PBMCs, taken around atezolizumab (anti-PD-L1) treatment. The receptors come from a man between 45 and 60 years old with urothelial cancer.

V and J are TRBV30 and TRBJ2-3, with TRBD1 as a possible D gene (6 bases). Trimming shortened V by 4 bases and J by 7 bases, and 18 bases separated the two germline ends. Germline V gives CDR1 GTSNPN, CDR2 SVGIG (reference sequence). This CDR3 contains 14 residues. The CDR3 DNA reads TGTGCCTGGACCCGGAATTTAGGGGGTAATACGCAGTATTTT. Translating it yields CAWTRNLGGNTQYF.

The chain joins TRBV6-6 to TRBJ1-1; D perhaps matches TRBD1 (5 bases). V lost 6 bases and J lost 8, with 13 bases in between. CDR3 length equals 12 residues. The germline V gene encodes CDR1 MNHNY and CDR2 SVGAGI (reference sequence). The CDR3 DNA reads as TGTGCCAGCAGGGACACTCCGTGGGAAGCTTTCTTT. Translating it yields CASRDTPWEAFF.

The chain couples TRBV28 to TRBJ2-2; maybe TRBD1 (6 bases). V was shortened by 7 bases and J by 1 base, with 7 bases between the two germline ends. Germline CDR1 and CDR2: MDHEN and SYDVKM. This CDR3 has 13 residues. Here the CDR3 DNA reads TGTGCCAGCAAGGACAGGAACACCGGGGAGCTGTTTTTT. Protein sequence: CASKDRNTGELFF.

The sample holds a few counts of this clone. The chain joins TRBV20-1 to TRBJ1-1, with TRBD1 matching over 8 bases. Germline V gives CDR1 DFQATT, CDR2 SNEGSKA (reference sequence). CDR3 size: 11 residues. After removal of 6 bases from V and 8 bases from J, the junction contained 5 bases not matched to a gene. Here the CDR3 reads CSAPGQVEAFF. The CDR3 nucleotides read TGCAGTGCGCCGGGACAGGTGGAAGCTTTCTTT.

The gene calls are TRBV6-1 and TRBJ1-6; 7 bases match TRBD1. The ends lost 8 bases at V and 3 bases at J; junction bases unmatched: 4. Germline V lookup: CDR1 MNHNS, CDR2 SASEGT. CDR3 length: 14 amino acids. Here the CDR3 reads CASGTANYNSPLHF. The DNA of the CDR3 is TGTGCCAGCGGGACAGCGAACTATAATTCACCCCTCCACTTT.

The genes are TRBV28 and TRBJ2-2, with TRBD1 identical over 7 bases. V was clipped by 7 bases and J by 5 bases; unmatched bases: 10. From germline, CDR1 is MDHEN and CDR2 SYDVKM. This CDR3 contains 15 residues. The CDR3 protein is CASTVDRVRTGELFF. The CDR3 DNA is TGTGCCAGCACCGTCGACAGGGTGCGTACCGGGGAGCTGTTTTTT.

This chain connects TRBV6-6 to TRBJ2-7; possible D gene TRBD2, 5 bases. With 0 bases removed from V and 7 bases from J, the gap between germline ends came to 10 bases. Germline V lookup: CDR1 MNHNY, CDR2 SVGAGI (reference sequence). The CDR3 length is 13 residues. The CDR3 sequence is CASSYSTTREQYF. The CDR3 DNA reads as TGTGCCAGCAGTTACTCGACTACTAGGGAGCAGTACTTC.

V gene TRBV5-1 combines with J gene TRBJ2-5; no clear D. The CDR3 is made up of 15 amino acids. V was clipped by 6 bases and J by 2 bases, with 17 bases between them. CDR1 and CDR2 from the germline V gene are SGHRS and YFSETQ. DNA of the CDR3: TGCGCCAGCACCCCGATCCCGTCGGGTCAAGAGACCCAGTACTTC. It is translated as CASTPIPSGQETQYF.

The chain has TRBV4-1 and TRBJ2-1; TRBD2 aligns across 12 bases. The CDR3 totals 17 residues. The germline CDR1 and CDR2 sequences are MGHRA and YSYEKL. J gave up 8 bases and V 3 bases, and 11 bases lay outside the gene matches. This CDR3 is CASSQRVLAGGPYEQFF. CDR3 DNA sequence: TGCGCCAGCAGCCAGAGAGTTCTAGCGGGAGGGCCCTATGAGCAGTTCTTC.

This chain links TRBV7-3 with TRBJ2-1; possible D gene TRBD2, 7 bases. Deletions cut 1 base from V and 10 bases from J, with 23 bases between. This CDR3 region has 17 residues. Germline V CDR1 and CDR2: SGHTA, FQGTGA. CDR3 in amino acids: CASSLMGGAAVGREQFF. CDR3 DNA: TGTGCCAGCAGCTTAATGGGGGGGGCAGCGGTAGGGCGCGAGCAGTTCTTC.

This chain joins TRBV2 and TRBJ1-5; 8 bases are shared with TRBD1. Trimming cost V 2 bases and J 3 bases; bases outside gene matches: 3. The CDR3 has 15 amino acids. Germline lookup yields CDR1 SNHLY and CDR2 FYNNEI. The CDR3 spells CASSEPDRANQPQHF. In nucleotides, the CDR3 is TGTGCCAGCAGTGAACCGGACAGGGCCAATCAGCCCCAGCATTTT.

The J gene is TRBJ2-1, the V gene TRBV10-3; 7 bases map to TRBD2. This CDR3 contains 13 residues. Germline trimming cut 8 bases from V and 5 bases from J; bases unmatched to any gene: 6. CDR1 is ENHRY, CDR2 SYGVKD, per germline. CDR3 residues: CAILRENNNEQFF. CDR3 in DNA: TGTGCCATCTTGCGGGAGAATAACAATGAGCAGTTCTTC.

The CDR3 sequence: CASSLLSLGNTIYF. In nucleotides, the CDR3 is TGTGCCAGCAGCTTACTTTCTTTGGGAAACACCATATATTTT. V and J are TRBV7-2 and TRBJ1-3, with D hard to call. The CDR3 sequence is 14 residues long. V gave up 2 bases and J gave up 4 bases, with 9 bases separating them. Germline CDR1 SGHTA, CDR2 FQGNSA.

V and J are TRBV30 and TRBJ2-5, with 9 nucleotides matching TRBD1. Unmatched junction bases numbered 9, after V lost 3 bases and J lost 4 bases. The V gene's germline CDR1 is GTSNPN and CDR2 SVGIG (reference sequence). The CDR3 consists of 15 residues. The CDR3 DNA follows: TGTGCCTGGAGCTCCGGACAGGGGAAGGTAGAGACCCAGTACTTC. Translating gives CAWSSGQGKVETQYF.

This clone has a single count. The chain recombines TRBV11-1 with TRBJ2-1; 9 nucleotides align to TRBD2. Trimming at V came to 5 bases and at J to 2 bases, leaving 10 bases not matched to a gene. The CDR3 length is 17 residues. Germline V lookup: CDR1 SGHAT, CDR2 FQDESV (reference sequence). CDR3: CASSLTPGLATYNEQFF. CDR3 DNA sequence: TGTGCCAGCAGCCTAACCCCGGGACTAGCCACCTACAATGAGCAGTTCTTC.

In regard to this clone: One junction end disagrees with the germline gene, perhaps due to a read error. The chain recombines TRBV2 with TRBJ2-1, with D hard to call. The CDR3 has 15 residues. Per germline, CDR1 SNHLY and CDR2 FYNNEI. CDR3 in DNA: TGTGCCAGCAGTGAAGCGCTTCACTCCCACAATGAGCAGTTCTTC. Residues: CASSEALHSHNEQFF.

The V gene is TRBV2, the J gene TRBJ1-2, with 8 bases aligning to TRBD1. The CDR3 has 18 residues. The V and J ends lost 6 bases and 2 bases, in that order; junction bases with no gene match: 17. From germline, CDR1 is SNHLY and CDR2 FYNNEI. In nucleotides, the CDR3 is TGTGCCAGCAGAGGACGGCAACAGGGACAGGAAAACAACTATGGCTACACCTTC. Translation: CASRGRQQGQENNYGYTF. The full variable domain, completed using reference TRBV2 and TRBJ1-2, is EPEVTQTPSHQVTQMGQEVILRCVPISNHLYFYWYRQILGQKVEFLVSFYNNEISEKSEIFDDQFSVERPDGSNFTLKIRSTKLEDSAMYFCASRGRQQGQENNYGYTFGSGTRLTVV.

Here the CDR3 reads CASSPQGRGGYEQYF. Written as DNA, the CDR3 is TGTGCCAGCAGCCCCCAGGGACGCGGGGGCTACGAGCAGTACTTC. The chain links TRBV11-2 to TRBJ2-7, with 7 nucleotides matching TRBD2. Germline V lookup: CDR1 SGHAT, CDR2 FQNNGV. The junction had 10 bases not matched to a gene; V was cut back by 5 bases and J by 3 bases. The CDR3 consists of 15 residues.